These T cell receptor beta chains were read from a single sample in a study of shared clonotypes between healthy human individuals. The repertoire was sequenced with immunoSEQ multiplex PCR; TCRdb's copy has only in-frame clones and lacks some. Among fewer than 500,000 clones listed, about 80% were seen once. Input material: PBMCs. These receptors all stem from a woman in her forties in good health. Some clones in this sample may be carry-over from other donors' samples. Each CDR3 is given with its conserved first and last residue. D genes are given only for firm matches. Some rows mark clone size as missing; the rest say once, few, many or name a class of expanded clone.

d_gene	v_gene	j_gene	abundance	CDR3aa	CDR3nt
.	TRBV28	TRBJ2-1	once	CASSLPGGQYNEQFF	TGTGCCAGCAGTTTGCCTGGCGGACAGTACAATGAGCAGTTCTTC
.	TRBV7-9	TRBJ2-1	.	CASSSRLGTIPSSYNEQFF	TGTGCCAGCAGCTCCAGGTTAGGTACGATCCCCAGCTCCTACAATGAGCAGTTCTTC
TRBD1	TRBV7-9	TRBJ1-4	.	CASSPGQLNEKLFF	TGTGCCAGCAGCCCGGGACAGCTCAATGAAAAACTGTTTTTT
TRBD2	TRBV30	TRBJ2-5	.	CASSGSGFQETQYF	TGTGCCAGTAGCGGGAGCGGTTTCCAAGAGACCCAGTACTTC
.	TRBV28	TRBJ2-2	.	CASSFPQGVVVNGTGELFF	TGTGCCAGCAGTTTCCCACAGGGTGTGGTGGTTAATGGCACCGGGGAGCTGTTTTTT
TRBD1	TRBV7-3	TRBJ2-2	.	CASSPLPGQGSSGELFF	TGTGCCAGCAGCCCCCTTCCGGGACAGGGTAGCTCCGGGGAGCTGTTTTTT
.	TRBV2	TRBJ1-1	.	CASIGQTNTEAFF	TGTGCCAGCATAGGACAGACGAACACTGAAGCTTTCTTT
TRBD2	TRBV11-3	TRBJ2-3	.	CASSRSGSTDTQYF	TGTGCCAGCAGCCGTAGCGGGAGCACAGATACGCAGTATTTT
.	TRBV27	TRBJ2-3	few	CASRRTPTDTQYF	TGTGCCAGCCGACGGACCCCCACAGATACGCAGTATTTT
.	TRBV30	TRBJ2-2	.	CAWSRTAALSTGELFF	TGTGCCTGGAGTCGGACAGCTGCCCTGAGCACCGGGGAGCTGTTTTTT
.	TRBV9	TRBJ2-7	.	CASSVDGRLGEQYF	TGTGCCAGCAGCGTAGATGGGCGGTTGGGTGAGCAGTACTTC